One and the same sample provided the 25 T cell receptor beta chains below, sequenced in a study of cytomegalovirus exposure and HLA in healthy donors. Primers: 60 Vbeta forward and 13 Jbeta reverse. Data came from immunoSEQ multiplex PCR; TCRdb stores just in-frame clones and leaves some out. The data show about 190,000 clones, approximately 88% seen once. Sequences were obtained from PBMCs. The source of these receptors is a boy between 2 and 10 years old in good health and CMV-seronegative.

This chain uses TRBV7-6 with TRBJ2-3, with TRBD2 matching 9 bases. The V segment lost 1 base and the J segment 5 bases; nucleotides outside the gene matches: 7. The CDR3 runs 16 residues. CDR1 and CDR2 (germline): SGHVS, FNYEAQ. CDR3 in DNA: TGTGCCAGCAGCTTAGGCGCGGGGGGGGCCAAAGATACGCAGTATTTT. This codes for CASSLGAGGAKDTQYF.

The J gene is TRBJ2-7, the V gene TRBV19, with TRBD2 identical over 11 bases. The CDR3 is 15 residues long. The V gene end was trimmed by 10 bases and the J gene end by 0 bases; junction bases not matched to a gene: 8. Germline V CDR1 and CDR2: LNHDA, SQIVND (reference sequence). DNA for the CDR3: TGTGCCACCTCAAGACTAGCGGGGACCTCCTACGAGCAGTACTTC. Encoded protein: CATSRLAGTSYEQYF.

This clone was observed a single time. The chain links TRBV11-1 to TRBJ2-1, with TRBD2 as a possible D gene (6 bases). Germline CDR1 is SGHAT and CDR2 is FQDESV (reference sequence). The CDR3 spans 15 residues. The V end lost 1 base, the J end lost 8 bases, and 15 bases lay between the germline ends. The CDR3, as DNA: TGTGCCAGCAGCTTAGTTGGCGGGAAAGACTATGAGCAGTTCTTC. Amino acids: CASSLVGGKDYEQFF.

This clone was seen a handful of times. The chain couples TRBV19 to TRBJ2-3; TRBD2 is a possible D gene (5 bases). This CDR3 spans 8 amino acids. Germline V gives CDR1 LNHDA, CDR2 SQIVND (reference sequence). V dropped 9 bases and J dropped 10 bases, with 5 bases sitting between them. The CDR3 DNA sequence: TGTGCCAGGAGGGCGCAGTATTTT. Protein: CARRAQYF. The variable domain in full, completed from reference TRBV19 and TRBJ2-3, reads DGGITQSPKYLFRKEGQNVTLSCEQNLNHDAMYWYRQDPGQGLRLIYYSQIVNDFQKGDIAEGYSVSREKKESFPLTVTSAQKNPTAFYLCARRAQYFGPGTRLTVL.

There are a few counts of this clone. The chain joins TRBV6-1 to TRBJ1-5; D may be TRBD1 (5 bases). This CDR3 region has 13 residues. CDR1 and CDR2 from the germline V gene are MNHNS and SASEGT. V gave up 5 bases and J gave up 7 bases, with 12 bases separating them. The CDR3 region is CASSILTGQPQHF. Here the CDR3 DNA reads TGTGCCAGCAGTATACTAACAGGCCAGCCCCAGCATTTT.

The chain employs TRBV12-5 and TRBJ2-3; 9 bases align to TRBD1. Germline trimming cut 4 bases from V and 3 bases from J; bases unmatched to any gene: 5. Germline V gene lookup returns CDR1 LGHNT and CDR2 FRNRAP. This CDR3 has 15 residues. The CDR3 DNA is TGTGCTAGTGGTTCCGGGACAGGGTGGACAGATACGCAGTATTTT. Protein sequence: CASGSGTGWTDTQYF.

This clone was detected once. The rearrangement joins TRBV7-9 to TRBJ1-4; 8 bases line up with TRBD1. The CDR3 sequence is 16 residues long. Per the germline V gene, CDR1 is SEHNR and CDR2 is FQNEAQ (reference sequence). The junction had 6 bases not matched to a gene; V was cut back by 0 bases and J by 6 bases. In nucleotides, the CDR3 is TGTGCCAGCAGCTTAGCTTTCTTACAGGGGGATGAAAAACTGTTTTTT. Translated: CASSLAFLQGDEKLFF.

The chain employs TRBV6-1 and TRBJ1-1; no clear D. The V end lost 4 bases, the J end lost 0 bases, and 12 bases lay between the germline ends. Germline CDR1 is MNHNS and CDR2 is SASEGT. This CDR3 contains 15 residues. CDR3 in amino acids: CASSVRVGLNTEAFF. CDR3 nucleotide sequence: TGTGCCAGCAGTGTACGGGTCGGGTTGAACACTGAAGCTTTCTTT.

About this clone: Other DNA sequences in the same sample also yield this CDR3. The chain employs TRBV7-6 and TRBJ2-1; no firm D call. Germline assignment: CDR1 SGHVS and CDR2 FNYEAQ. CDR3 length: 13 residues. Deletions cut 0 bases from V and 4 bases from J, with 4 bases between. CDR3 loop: CASSLAAYNEQFF. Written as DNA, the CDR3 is TGTGCCAGCAGCTTAGCGGCTTACAATGAGCAGTTCTTC. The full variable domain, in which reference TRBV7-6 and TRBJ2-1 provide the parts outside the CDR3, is GAGVSQSPRYKVTKRGQDVALRCDPISGHVSLYWYRQALGQGPEFLTYFNYEAQQDKSGLPNDRFSAERPEGSISTLTIQRTEQRDSAMYRCASSLAAYNEQFFGPGTRLTVL.

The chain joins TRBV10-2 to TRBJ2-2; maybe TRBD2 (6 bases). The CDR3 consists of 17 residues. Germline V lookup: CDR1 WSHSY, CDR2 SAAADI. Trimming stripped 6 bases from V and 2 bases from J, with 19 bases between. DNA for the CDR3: TGCGCCAGCAGACGACGAGAACTGGGGGGAAACACCGGGGAGCTGTTTTTT. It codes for CASRRRELGGNTGELFF.

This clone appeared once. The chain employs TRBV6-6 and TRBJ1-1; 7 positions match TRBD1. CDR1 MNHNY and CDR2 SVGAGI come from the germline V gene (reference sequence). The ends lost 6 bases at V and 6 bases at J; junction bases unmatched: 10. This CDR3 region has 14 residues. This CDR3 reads CASSSDRAAPEAFF. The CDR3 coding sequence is TGTGCCAGCAGCTCCGACAGGGCGGCCCCTGAAGCTTTCTTT.

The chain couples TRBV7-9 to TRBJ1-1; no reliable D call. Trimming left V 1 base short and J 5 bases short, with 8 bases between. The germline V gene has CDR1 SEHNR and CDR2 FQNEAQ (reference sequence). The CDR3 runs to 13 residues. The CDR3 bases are TGTGCCAGCAGCTTAGAAGAGGTTACTGAAGCTTTCTTT. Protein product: CASSLEEVTEAFF.

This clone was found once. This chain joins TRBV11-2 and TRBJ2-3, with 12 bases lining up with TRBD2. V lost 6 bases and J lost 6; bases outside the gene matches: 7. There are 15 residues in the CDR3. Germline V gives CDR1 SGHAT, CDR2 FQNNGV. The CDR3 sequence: CASRFLAGGLDTQYF. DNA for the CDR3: TGTGCCAGCAGATTTCTAGCGGGGGGGCTGGATACGCAGTATTTT.

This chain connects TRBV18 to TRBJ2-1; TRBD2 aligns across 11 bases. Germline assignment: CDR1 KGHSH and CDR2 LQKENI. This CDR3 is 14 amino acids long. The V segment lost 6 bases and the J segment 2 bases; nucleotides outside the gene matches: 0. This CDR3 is CASSTSGTYNEQFF. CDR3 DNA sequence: TGTGCCAGCTCGACTAGCGGGACCTACAATGAGCAGTTCTTC.

The CDR3 is CSGRLAGVEETQYF. In nucleotides, the CDR3 is TGCAGCGGGCGACTAGCGGGAGTGGAAGAGACCCAGTACTTC. The chain recombines TRBV29-1 with TRBJ2-5; 12 nucleotides match TRBD2. CDR1 is SQVTM and CDR2 is ANQGSEA in the germline V gene. The CDR3 length is 14 residues. The V gene end was trimmed by 7 bases and the J gene end by 3 bases; junction bases not matched to a gene: 6.

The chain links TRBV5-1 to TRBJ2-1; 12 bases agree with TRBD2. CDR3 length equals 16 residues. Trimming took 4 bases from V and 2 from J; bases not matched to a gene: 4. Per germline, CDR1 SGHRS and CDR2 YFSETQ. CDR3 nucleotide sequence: TGCGCCAGCAGCCCACGACTAGCGGGAGCCTACAATGAGCAGTTCTTC. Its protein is CASSPRLAGAYNEQFF.

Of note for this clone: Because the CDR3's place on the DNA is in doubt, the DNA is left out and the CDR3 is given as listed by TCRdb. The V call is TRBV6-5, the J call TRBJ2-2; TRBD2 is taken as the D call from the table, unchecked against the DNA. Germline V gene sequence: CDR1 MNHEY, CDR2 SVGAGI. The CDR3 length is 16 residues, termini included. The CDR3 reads CASSYSEFFGAGELFF.

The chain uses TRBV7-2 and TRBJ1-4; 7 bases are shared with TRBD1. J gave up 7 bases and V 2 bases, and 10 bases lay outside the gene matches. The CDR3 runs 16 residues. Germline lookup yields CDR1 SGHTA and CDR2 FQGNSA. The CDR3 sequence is CASSLIGGANSEKLFF. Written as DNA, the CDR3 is TGTGCCAGCAGCTTAATAGGGGGCGCGAATTCTGAAAAACTGTTTTTT.

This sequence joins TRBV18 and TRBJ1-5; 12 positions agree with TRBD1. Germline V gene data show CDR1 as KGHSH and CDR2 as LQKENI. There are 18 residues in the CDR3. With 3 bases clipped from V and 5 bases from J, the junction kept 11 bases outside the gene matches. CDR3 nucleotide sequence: TGTGCCAGCTCACCTTCCACCGGGACAGGGGGCTTTCATCAGCCCCAGCATTTT. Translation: CASSPSTGTGGFHQPQHF.

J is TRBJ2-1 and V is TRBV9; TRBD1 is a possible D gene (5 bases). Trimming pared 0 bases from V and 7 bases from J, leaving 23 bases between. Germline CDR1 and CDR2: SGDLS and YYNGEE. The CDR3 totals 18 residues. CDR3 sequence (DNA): TGTGCCAGCAGCGTAGCCTATAACAGGCCGGGTGAGGATAATGAGCAGTTCTTC. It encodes CASSVAYNRPGEDNEQFF. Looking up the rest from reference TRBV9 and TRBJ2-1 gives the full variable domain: DSGVTQTPKHLITATGQRVTLRCSPRSGDLSVYWYQQSLDQGLQFLIQYYNGEERAKGNILERFSAQQFPDLHSELNLSSLELGDSALYFCASSVAYNRPGEDNEQFFGPGTRLTVL.

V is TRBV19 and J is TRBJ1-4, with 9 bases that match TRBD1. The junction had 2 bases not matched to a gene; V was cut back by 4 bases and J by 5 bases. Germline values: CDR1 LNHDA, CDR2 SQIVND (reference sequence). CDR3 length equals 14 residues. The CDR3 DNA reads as TGTGCCAGTAGTACCGGACAGGGGAATGAAAAACTGTTTTTT. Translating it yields CASSTGQGNEKLFF.

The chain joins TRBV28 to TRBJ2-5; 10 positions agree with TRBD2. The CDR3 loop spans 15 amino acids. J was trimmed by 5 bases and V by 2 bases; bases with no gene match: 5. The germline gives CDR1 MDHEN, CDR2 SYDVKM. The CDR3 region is CASSLTLAGLETQYF. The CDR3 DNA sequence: TGTGCCAGCAGTTTAACACTAGCGGGATTGGAGACCCAGTACTTC.

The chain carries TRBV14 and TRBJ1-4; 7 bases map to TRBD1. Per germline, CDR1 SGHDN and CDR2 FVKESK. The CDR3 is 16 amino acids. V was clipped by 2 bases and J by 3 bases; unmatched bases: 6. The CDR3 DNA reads TGTGCCAGCAGCCAAACACAGGGGCCGTCTAATGAAAAACTGTTTTTT. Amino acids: CASSQTQGPSNEKLFF.

The CDR3 DNA follows: TGTGCCAGCAGTTACAACCCTCCAGGGGACTATGGCTACACCTTC. It yields the protein CASSYNPPGDYGYTF. This chain connects TRBV6-5 to TRBJ1-2, with D possibly TRBD1 on 6 matching bases. Trimming pared 2 bases from V and 3 bases from J, leaving 13 bases between. The CDR3 has 15 amino acids. CDR1 is MNHEY and CDR2 is SVGAGI in the germline V gene.

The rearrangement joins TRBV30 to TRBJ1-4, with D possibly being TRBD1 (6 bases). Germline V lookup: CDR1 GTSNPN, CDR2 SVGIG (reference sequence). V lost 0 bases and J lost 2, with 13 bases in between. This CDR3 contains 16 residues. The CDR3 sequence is CAWSVSGTGTNEKLFF. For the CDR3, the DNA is TGTGCCTGGAGTGTGTCAGGAACAGGGACTAATGAAAAACTGTTTTTT.